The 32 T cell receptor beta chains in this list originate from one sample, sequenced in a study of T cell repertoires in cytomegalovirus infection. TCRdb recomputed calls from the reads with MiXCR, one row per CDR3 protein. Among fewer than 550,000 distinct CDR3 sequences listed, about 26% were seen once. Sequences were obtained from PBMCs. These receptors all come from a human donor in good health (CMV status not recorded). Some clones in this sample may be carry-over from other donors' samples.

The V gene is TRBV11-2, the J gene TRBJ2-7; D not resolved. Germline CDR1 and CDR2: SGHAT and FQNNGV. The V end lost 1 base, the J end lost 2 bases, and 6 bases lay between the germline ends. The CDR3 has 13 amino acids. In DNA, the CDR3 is TGTGCCAGCAGCTTAGGTCCTCCCTACGAGCAGTACGTC. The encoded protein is CASSLGPPYEQYV.

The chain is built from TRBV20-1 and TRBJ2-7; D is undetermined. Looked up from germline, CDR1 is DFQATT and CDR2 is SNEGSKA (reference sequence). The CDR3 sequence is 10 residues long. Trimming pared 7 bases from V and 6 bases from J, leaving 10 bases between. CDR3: CSGKFGEQYF. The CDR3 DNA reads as TGCAGTGGGAAATTCGGCGAGCAGTACTTC.

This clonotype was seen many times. CDR3 sequence (DNA): TGTGCCAGCAGTCCCAGACTAGCGAGAAGCAATGAGCAGTTCTTC. As protein: CASSPRLARSNEQFF. The chain combines TRBV12-3 or TRBV12-4 with TRBJ2-1; 8 bases fit TRBD2. This CDR3 contains 15 residues. Losses at the gene ends were 5 bases for V and 6 bases for J; bases not matched to a gene: 9.

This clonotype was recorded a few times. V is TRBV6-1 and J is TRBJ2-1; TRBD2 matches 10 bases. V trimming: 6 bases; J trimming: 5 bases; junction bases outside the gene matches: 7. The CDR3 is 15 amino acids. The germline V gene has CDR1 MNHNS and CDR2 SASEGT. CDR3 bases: TGTGCCAGCAGCCAAGCGGGAGGGCCCCACAATGAGCAGTTCTTC. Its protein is CASSQAGGPHNEQFF.

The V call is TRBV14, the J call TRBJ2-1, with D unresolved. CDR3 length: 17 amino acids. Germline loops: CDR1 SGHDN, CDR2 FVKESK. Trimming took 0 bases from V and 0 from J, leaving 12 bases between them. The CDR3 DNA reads TGTGCCAGCAGCCAAGATCGAACTAAGCGCTCCTACAATGAGCAGTTCTTC. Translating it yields CASSQDRTKRSYNEQFF.

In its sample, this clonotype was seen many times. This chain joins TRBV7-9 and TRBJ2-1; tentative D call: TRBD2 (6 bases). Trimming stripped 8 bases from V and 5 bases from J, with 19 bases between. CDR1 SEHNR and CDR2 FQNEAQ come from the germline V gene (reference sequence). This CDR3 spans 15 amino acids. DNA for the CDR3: TGTGCCAGCGGACCCCGGGTCGGGGGAAACAATGAGCAGTTCTTC. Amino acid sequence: CASGPRVGGNNEQFF.

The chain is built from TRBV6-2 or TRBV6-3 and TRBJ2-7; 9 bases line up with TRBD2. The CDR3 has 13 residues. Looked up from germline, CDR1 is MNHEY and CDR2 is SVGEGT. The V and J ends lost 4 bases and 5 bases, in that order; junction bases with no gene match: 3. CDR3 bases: TGTGCCAGCAGTTCTTGGACTAGCGACGAGCAGTACTTC. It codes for CASSSWTSDEQYF.

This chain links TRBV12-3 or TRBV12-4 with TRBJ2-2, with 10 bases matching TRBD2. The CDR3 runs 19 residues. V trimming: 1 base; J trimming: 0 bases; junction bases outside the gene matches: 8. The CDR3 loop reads CASSLGTRLAGSNTGELFF. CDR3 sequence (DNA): TGTGCCAGCAGTTTAGGCACCCGACTAGCGGGTTCGAACACCGGGGAGCTGTTTTTT.

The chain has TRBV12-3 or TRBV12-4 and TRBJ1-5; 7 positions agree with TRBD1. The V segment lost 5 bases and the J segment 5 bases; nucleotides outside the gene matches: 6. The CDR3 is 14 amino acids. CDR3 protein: CASSIGDRDQPQHF. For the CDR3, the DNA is TGTGCCAGCAGTATAGGAGACAGGGATCAGCCCCAGCATTTT.

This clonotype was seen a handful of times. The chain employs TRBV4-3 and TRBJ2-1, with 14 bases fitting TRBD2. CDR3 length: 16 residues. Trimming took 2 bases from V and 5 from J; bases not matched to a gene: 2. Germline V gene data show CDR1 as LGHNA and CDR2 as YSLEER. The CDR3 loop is CASSQRLAGGNNEQFF. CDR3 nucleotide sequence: TGCGCCAGCAGCCAAAGACTAGCGGGGGGGAACAATGAGCAGTTCTTC.

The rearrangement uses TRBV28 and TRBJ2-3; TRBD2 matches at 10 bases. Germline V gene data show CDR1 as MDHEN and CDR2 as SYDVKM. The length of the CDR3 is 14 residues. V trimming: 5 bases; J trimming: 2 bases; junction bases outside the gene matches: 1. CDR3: CASSSGRVTDTQYF. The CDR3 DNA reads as TGTGCCAGCAGTAGCGGGAGGGTCACAGATACGCAGTATTTT.

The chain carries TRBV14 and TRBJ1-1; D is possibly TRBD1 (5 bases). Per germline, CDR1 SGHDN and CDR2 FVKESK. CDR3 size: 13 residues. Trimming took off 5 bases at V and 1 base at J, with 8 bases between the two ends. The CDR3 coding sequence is TGTGCCAGCAGCTCAGGGAAGAACACTGAAGCTTTCTTT. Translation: CASSSGKNTEAFF.

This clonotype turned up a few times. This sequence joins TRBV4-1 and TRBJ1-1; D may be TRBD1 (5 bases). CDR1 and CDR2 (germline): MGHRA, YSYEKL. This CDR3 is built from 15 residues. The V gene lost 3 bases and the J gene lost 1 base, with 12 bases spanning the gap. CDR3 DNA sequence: TGCGCCAGCAGCCACCTTCATGGGGCGAACACTGAAGCTTTCTTT. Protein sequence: CASSHLHGANTEAFF.

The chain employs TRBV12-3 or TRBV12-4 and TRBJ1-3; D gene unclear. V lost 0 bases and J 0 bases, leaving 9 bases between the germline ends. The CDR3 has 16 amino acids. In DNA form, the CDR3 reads TGTGCCAGCAGTTTAGCGGCGACCCACTCTGGAAACACCATATATTTT. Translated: CASSLAATHSGNTIYF.

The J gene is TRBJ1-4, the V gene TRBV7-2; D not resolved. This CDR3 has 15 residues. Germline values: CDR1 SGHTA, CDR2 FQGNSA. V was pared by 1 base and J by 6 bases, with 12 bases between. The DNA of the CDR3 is TGTGCCAGCAGCTTAGTTGGCAGGCCGCATGAAAAACTGTTTTTT. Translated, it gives CASSLVGRPHEKLFF.

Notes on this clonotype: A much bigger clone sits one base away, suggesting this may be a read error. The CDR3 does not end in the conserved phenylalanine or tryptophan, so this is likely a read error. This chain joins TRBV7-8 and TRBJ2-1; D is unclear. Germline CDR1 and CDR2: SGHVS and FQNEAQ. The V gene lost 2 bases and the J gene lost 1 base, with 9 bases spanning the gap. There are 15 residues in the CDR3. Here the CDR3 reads CASSLQPGSYNEQFS. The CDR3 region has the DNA TGTGCCAGCAGCTTACAACCGGGTTCCTACAATGAGCAGTTCTCC.

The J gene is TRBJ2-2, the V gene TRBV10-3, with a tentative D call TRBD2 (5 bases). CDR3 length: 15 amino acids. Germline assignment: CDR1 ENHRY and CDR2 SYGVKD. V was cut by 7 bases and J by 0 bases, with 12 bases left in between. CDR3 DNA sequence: TGTGCCATCAATCAACTGGGAGCGAACACCGGGGAGCTGTTTTTT. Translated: CAINQLGANTGELFF.

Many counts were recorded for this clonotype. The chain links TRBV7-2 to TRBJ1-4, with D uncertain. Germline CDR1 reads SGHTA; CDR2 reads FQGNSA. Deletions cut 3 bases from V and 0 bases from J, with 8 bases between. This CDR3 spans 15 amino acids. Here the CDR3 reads CASSFAGSTNEKLFF. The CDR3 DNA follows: TGTGCCAGCAGCTTTGCCGGGTCAACTAATGAAAAACTGTTTTTT.

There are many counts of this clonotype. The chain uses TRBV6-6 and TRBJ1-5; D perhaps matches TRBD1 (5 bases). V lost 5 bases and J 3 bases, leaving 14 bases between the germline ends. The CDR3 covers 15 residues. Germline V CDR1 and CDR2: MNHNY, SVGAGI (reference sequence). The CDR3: CASSPSRANNQPQHF. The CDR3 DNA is TGTGCCAGCAGTCCTTCCAGGGCGAACAATCAGCCCCAGCATTTT.

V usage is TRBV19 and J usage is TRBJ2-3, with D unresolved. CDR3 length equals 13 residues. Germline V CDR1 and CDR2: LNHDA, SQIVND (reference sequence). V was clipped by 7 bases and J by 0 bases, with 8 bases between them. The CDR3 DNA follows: TGTGCCAGTATGTCCCTAAGCACAGATACGCAGTATTTT. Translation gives CASMSLSTDTQYF.

The CDR3 DNA follows: TGCAGCGTTGGACTAGCGGGACCGGCAAATGAGCAGTTCTTC. It specifies CSVGLAGPANEQFF. The chain joins TRBV29-1 to TRBJ2-1, with 11 nucleotides matching TRBD2. Per germline, CDR1 SQVTM and CDR2 ANQGSEA. The CDR3 is made up of 14 amino acids. The J segment lost 7 bases and the V segment lost 4 bases, leaving 6 bases of the junction unmatched.

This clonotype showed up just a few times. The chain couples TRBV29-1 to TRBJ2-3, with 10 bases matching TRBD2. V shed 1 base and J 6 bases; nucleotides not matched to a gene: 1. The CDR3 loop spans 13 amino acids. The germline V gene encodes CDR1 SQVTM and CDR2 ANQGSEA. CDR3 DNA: TGCAGCGTTGAAGCTAGCGGGAGTGATACGCAGTATTTT. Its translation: CSVEASGSDTQYF.

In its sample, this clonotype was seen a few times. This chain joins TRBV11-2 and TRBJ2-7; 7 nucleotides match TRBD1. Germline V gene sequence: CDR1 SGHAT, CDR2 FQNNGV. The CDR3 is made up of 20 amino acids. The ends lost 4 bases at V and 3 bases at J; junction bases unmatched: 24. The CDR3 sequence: CASSSGGSFGRSFPIYEQYV. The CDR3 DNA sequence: TGTGCCAGCAGCTCAGGGGGTAGTTTCGGAAGATCCTTCCCAATCTACGAGCAGTACGTC.

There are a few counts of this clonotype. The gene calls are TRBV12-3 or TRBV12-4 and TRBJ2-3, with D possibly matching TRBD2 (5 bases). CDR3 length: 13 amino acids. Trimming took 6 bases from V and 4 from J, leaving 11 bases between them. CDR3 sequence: CASRLLEADTQYF. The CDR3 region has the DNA TGTGCCAGCAGGTTACTAGAGGCAGATACGCAGTATTTT.

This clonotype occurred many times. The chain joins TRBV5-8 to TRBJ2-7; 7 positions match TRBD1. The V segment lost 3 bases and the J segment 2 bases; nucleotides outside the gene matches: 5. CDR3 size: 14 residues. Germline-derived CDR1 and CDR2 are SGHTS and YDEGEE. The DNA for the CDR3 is TGTGCCAGCAGCTCCGGGACAGAGACCTACGAGCAGTACGTC. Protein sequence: CASSSGTETYEQYV.

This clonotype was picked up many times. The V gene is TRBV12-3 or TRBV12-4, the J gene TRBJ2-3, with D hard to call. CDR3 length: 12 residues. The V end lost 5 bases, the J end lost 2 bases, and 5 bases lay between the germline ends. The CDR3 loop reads CASSQNTDTQYF. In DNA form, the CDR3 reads TGTGCCAGCAGTCAAAACACAGATACGCAGTATTTT.

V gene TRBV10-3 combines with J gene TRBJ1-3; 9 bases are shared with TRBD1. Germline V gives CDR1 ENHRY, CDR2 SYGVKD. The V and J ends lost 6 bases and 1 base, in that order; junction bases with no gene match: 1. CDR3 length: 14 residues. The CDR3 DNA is TGTGCCATCAGCGGACAGGGGTCTGGAAACACCATATATTTT. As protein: CAISGQGSGNTIYF.

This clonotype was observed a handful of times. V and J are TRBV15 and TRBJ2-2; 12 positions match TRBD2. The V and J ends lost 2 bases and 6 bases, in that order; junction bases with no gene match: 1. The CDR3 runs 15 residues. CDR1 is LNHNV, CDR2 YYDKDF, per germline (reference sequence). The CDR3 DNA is TGTGCCACCAGCAGACTAGCGGGAGGGCCCGGGGAGCTGTTTTTT. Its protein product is CATSRLAGGPGELFF. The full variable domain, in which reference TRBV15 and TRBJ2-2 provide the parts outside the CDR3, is DAMVIQNPRYQVTQFGKPVTLSCSQTLNHNVMYWYQQKSSQAPKLLFHYYDKDFNNEADTPDNFQSRRPNTSFCFLDIRSPGLGDTAMYLCATSRLAGGPGELFFGEGSRLTVL.

The CDR3: CASSLVRGSSTDTQYF. The CDR3, as DNA: TGCGCCAGCAGCTTGGTGCGCGGCTCTAGCACAGATACGCAGTATTTT. The chain has TRBV5-1 and TRBJ2-3; no clear D. CDR3 length equals 16 residues. The germline gives CDR1 SGHRS, CDR2 YFSETQ. Trimming cost V 0 bases and J 0 bases, with 11 bases left between them.

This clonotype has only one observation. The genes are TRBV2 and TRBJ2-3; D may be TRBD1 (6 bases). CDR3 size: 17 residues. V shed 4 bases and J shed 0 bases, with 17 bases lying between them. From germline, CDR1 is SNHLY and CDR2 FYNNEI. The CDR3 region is CASSVQTGGASTDTQYF. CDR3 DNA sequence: TGTGCCAGCAGTGTCCAGACAGGAGGTGCTAGCACAGATACGCAGTATTTT.

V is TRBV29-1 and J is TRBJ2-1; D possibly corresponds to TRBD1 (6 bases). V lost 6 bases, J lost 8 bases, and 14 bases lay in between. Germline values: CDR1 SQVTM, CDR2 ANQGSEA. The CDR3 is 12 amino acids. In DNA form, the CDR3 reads TGCAGCGTAGTACAGGGACCCCATGAGCAGTTCTTC. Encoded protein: CSVVQGPHEQFF.

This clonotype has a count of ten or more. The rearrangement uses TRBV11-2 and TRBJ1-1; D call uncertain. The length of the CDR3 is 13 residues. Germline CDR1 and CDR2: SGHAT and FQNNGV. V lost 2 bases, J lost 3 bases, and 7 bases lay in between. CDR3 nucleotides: TGTGCCAGCAGCTTAATCCGTGACACTGAAGCTTTCTTT. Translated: CASSLIRDTEAFF.